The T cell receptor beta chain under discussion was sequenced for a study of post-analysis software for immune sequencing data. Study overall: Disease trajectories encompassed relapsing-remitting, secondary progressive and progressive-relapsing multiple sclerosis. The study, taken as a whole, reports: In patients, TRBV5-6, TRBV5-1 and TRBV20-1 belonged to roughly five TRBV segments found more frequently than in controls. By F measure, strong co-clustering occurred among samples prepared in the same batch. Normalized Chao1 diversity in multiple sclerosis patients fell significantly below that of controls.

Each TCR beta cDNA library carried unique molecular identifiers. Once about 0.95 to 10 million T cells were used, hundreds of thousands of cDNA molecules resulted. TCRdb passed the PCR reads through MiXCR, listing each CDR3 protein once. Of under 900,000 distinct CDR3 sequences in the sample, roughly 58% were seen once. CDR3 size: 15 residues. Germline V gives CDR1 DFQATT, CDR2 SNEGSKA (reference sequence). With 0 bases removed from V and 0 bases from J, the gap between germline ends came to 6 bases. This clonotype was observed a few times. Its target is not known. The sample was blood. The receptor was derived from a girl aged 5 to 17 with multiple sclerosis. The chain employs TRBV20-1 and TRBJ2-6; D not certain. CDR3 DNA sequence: TGCAGTGCTAGAGACGGGTTCTCTGGGGCCAACGTCCTGACTTTC. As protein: CSARDGFSGANVLTF.